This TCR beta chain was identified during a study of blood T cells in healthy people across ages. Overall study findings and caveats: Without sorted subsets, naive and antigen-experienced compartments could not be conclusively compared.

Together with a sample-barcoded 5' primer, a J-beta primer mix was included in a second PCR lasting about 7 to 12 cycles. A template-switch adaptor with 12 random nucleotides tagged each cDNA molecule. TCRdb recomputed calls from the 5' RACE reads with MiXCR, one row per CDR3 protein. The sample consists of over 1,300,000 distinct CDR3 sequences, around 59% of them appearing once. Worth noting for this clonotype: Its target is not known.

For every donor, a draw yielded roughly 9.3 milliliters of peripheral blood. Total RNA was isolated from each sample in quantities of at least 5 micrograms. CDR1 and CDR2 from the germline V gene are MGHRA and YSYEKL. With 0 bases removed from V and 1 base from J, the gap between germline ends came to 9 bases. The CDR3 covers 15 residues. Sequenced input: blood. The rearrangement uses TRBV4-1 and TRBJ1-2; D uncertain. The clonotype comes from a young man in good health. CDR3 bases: TGCGCCAGCAGCCAAGAAGGGCACGGTAACTATGGCTACACCTTC. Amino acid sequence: CASSQEGHGNYGYTF.